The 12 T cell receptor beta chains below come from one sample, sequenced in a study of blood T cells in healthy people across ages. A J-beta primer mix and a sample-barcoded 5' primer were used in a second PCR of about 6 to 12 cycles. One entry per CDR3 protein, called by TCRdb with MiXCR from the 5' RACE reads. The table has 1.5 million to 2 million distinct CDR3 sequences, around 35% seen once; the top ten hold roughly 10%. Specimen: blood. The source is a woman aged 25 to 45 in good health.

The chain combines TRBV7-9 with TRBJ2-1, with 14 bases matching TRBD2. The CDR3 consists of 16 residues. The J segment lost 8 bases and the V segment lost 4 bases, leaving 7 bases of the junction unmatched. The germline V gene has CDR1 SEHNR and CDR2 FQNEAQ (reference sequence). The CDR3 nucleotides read TGTGCCAGCAGCTCCCCGGGACTAGCGGGGGCACATGAGCAGTTCTTC. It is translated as CASSSPGLAGAHEQFF.

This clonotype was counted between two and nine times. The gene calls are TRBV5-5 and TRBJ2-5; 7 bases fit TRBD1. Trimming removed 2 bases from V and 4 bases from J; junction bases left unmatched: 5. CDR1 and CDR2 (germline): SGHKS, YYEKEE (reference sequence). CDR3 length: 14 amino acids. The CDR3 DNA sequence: TGTGCCAGCAGCTTCGGACAGGCTCGAGAGACCCAGTACTTC. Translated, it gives CASSFGQARETQYF.

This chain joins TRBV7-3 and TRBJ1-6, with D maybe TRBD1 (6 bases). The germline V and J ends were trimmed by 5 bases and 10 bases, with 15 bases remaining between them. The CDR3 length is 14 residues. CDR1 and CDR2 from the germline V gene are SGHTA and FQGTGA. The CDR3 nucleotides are TGTGCCAGCAGCCCTCAGGGCACAGGGTCACCCCTCCACTTT. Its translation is CASSPQGTGSPLHF.

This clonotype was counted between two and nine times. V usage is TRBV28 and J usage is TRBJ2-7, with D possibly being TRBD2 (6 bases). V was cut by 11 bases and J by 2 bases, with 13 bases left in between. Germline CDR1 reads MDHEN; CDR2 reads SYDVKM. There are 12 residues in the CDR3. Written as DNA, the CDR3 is TGTGCCTGGGGGGAGGCGACCTACGAGCAGTACTTC. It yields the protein CAWGEATYEQYF.

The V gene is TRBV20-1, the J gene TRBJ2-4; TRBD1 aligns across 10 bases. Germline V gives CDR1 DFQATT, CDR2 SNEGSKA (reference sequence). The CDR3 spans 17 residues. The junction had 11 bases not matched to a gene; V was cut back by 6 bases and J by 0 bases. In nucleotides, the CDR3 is TGCAGTGCCCATGGACAGGGGGTTCGTGGAGCCAAAAACATTCAGTACTTC. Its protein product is CSAHGQGVRGAKNIQYF.

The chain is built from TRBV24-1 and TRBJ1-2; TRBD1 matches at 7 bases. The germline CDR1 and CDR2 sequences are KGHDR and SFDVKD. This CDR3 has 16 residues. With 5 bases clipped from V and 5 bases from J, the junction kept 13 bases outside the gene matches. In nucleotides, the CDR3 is TGTGCCACCAGTGGGTACCCCGGGACAGCATATTATGGCTACACCTTC. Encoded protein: CATSGYPGTAYYGYTF.

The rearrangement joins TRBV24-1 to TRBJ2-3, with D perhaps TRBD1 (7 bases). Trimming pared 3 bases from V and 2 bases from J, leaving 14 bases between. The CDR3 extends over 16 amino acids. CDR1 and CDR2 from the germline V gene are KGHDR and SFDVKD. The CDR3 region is CATSDPRQGLTDTQYF. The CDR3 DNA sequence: TGTGCCACCAGTGATCCCCGACAGGGACTCACAGATACGCAGTATTTT.

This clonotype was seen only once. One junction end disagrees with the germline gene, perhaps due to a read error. The CDR3 region has the DNA TGTGCCAGCAGCTTGGGGGCCCGGGAAAATCAGTCCCAGCATTTT. Translation gives CASSLGARENQSQHF. The V call is TRBV5-6, the J call TRBJ1-5; D not certain. The CDR3 is 15 residues long. Germline loops: CDR1 SGHDT, CDR2 YYEEEE.

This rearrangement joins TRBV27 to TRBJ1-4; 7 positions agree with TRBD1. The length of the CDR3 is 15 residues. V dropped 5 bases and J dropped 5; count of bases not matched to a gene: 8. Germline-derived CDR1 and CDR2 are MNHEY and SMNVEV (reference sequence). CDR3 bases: TGTGCCAGCAGTATATACAGGGGATTGAATGAAAAACTGTTTTTT. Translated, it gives CASSIYRGLNEKLFF.

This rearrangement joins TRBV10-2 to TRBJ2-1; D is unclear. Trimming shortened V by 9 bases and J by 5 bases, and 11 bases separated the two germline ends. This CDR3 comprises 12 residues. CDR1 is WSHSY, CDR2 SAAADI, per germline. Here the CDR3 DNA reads TGCGCCAGTACATTAGAACACAATGAGCAGTTCTTC. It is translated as CASTLEHNEQFF.

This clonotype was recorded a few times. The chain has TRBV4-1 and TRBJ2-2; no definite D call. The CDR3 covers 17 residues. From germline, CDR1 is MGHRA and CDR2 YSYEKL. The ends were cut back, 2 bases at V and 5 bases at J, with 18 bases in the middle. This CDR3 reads CASSQPKENLRTGELFF. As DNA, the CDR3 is TGCGCCAGCAGCCAACCTAAGGAAAACCTGAGGACCGGGGAGCTGTTTTTT.

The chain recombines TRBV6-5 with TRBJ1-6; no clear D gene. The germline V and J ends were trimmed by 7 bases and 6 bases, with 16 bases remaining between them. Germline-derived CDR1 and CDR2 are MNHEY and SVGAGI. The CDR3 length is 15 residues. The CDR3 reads CASNNLGSGNSPLHF. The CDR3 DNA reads TGTGCCAGCAACAATCTAGGGTCCGGTAATTCACCCCTCCACTTT.